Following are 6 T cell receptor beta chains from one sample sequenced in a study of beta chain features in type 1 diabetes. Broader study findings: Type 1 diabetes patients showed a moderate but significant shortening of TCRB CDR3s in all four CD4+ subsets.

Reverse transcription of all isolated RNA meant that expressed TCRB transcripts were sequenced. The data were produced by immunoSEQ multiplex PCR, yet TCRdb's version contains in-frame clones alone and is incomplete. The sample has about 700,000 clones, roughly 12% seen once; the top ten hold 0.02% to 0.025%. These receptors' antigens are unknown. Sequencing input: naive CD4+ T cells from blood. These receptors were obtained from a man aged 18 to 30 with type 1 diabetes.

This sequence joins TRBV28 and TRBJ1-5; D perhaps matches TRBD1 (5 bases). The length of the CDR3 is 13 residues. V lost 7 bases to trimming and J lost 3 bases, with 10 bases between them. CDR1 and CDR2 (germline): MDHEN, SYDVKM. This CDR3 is CASKDITNQPQHF. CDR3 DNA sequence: TGTGCCAGCAAGGACATTACCAATCAGCCCCAGCATTTT.

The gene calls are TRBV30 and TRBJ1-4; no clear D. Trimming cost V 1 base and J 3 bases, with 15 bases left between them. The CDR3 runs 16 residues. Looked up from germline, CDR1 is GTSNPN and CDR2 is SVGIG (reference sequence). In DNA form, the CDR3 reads TGTGCCTGGAGTGGCAGGAGGAGTGGGGCTAATGAAAAACTGTTTTTT. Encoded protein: CAWSGRRSGANEKLFF.

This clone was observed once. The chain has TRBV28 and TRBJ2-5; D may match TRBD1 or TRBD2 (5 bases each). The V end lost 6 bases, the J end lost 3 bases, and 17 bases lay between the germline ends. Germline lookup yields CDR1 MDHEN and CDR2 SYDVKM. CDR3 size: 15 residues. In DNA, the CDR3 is TGTGCCAGCAGCTCTTTTTGGGTGGGGGAAGAGACCCAGTACTTC. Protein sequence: CASSSFWVGEETQYF.

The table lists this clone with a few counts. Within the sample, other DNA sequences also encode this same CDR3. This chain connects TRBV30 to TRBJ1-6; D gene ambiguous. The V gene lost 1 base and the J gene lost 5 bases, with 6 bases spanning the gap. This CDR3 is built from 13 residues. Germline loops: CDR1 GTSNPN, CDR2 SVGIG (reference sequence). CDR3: CAWSGENNSPLHF. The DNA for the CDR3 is TGTGCCTGGAGTGGGGAAAATAATTCACCCCTCCACTTT.

The CDR3 region has the DNA TGTGCCAGCAGCTACACATCCTACGAGCAGTACTTC. Its protein is CASSYTSYEQYF. This chain joins TRBV5-6 and TRBJ2-7; no reliable D call. CDR1 is SGHDT and CDR2 is YYEEEE in the germline V gene. Trimming stripped 3 bases from V and 1 base from J, with 5 bases between. This CDR3 has 12 amino acids.

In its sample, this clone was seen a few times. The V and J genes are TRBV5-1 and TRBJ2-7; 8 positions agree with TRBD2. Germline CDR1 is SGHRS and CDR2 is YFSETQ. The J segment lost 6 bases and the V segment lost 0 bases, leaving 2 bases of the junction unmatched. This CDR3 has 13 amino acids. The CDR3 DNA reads TGCGCCAGCAGCTTGGCCGCGGGGGGCGAGCAGTACTTC. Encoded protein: CASSLAAGGEQYF.